A selection of T cell receptor beta chains follows, all from one sample in a study of radiotherapy plus CTLA-4 blockade in lung cancer. This table comes from immunoSEQ multiplex PCR, and its TCRdb copy is limited to in-frame clones, with some not included. The sample shows 60,000 to 85,000 clones, roughly 86% of them seen only once. The material sequenced was peripheral blood, taken from a patient treated with radiotherapy plus ipilimumab. Receptors originate from a human donor with non-small cell lung cancer who had stable disease on radiotherapy plus ipilimumab. The CDR3 runs from the conserved cysteine through the conserved F or W. Fields, in order: clone size, J gene, V gene, D gene, CDR3 DNA, CDR3 protein. A D gene is named only where the DNA matches it firmly. Clone size is stated in some rows and not others, as once, few, many or a class when expanded.

NA | TRBJ1-5 | TRBV30 | NA | TGTGCCTGGAGCCAAAACCTCGGGGTTCAAAATCAGCCCCAGCATTTT | CAWSQNLGVQNQPQHF
NA | TRBJ1-3 | TRBV19 | NA | TGTGCCAGTAGTCCCGGGGCCTTACTTGGCCGAAACACCATATATTTT | CASSPGALLGRNTIYF
NA | TRBJ2-3 | TRBV5-1 | NA | TGCGCCAGCAGCTTGCCTGGGACGGTTAGCACAGATACGCAGTATTTT | CASSLPGTVSTDTQYF
NA | TRBJ2-7 | TRBV18 | NA | TGTGCCAGCTCACCTACCGCGTCCTACGAGCAGTACTTC | CASSPTASYEQYF
NA | TRBJ1-6 | TRBV28 | NA | TGTGCCAGCAGTCCCAAAGACACCTATAATTCACCCCTCCACTTT | CASSPKDTYNSPLHF
NA | TRBJ1-2 | TRBV11-2 | NA | TGTGCCAGCAGCGGGACGGGACTGGTTTTCTATGGCTACACCTTC | CASSGTGLVFYGYTF
NA | TRBJ2-7 | TRBV11-2 | TRBD1 | TGTGCCAGCAGCCCCGGACAGGGCGAGCAGTACTTC | CASSPGQGEQYF
NA | TRBJ2-5 | TRBV5-1 | TRBD1 | TGCGCCAGCAGCTTGGCTGGGACAGGGGCTCGAGAGACCCAGTACTTC | CASSLAGTGARETQYF
NA | TRBJ1-1 | TRBV5-5 | NA | TGTGCCAGCAGCTTTAGTCCCCAGCGAAGCACTGAAGCTTTCTTT | CASSFSPQRSTEAFF
NA | TRBJ2-1 | TRBV7-6 | TRBD2 | TGTGCCAGCAGCCCAAGGACTAGCGGGGGGATGACGAATGAGCAGTTCTTC | CASSPRTSGGMTNEQFF
NA | TRBJ2-2 | TRBV7-6 | TRBD2 | TGTGCCAGCAAAATAGCGGCGGGGGGCACGAACACCGGGGAGCTGTTTTTT | CASKIAAGGTNTGELFF
NA | TRBJ2-3 | TRBV11-2 | TRBD2 | TGTGCCAGCAGCTTAGGACTTGCGGGGGGGAGCACAGATACGCAGTATTTT | CASSLGLAGGSTDTQYF
NA | TRBJ2-7 | TRBV19 | NA | TGTGCCTCCACACCAGGGGCGGCCCCTTTTAACGAGCAGTACTTC | CASTPGAAPFNEQYF
NA | TRBJ2-7 | TRBV19 | TRBD1 | TGTGCCAGTTCTGGGACAGGGGACTCCTACGAGCAGTACTTC | CASSGTGDSYEQYF
NA | TRBJ2-1 | TRBV29-1 | NA | TGCAGCGACCAGGGACCCTCCTACAATGAGCAGTTCTTC | CSDQGPSYNEQFF
NA | TRBJ2-7 | TRBV5-6 | NA | TGTGCCAGCAGCCCATGGATGTTGGACGAGCAGTACTTC | CASSPWMLDEQYF
once | TRBJ1-1 | TRBV30 | NA | TGTGCCTGGAGCCCGAACATGAACACTGAAGCTTTCTTT | CAWSPNMNTEAFF
NA | TRBJ1-3 | TRBV2 | NA | TGTGCCAGCAGTGAAACAGGGCAGCGCTCTGGAAACACCATATATTTT | CASSETGQRSGNTIYF
NA | TRBJ2-1 | TRBV5-4 | NA | TGTGCCAGCAGCTGGGGGGGGCAAGGTGAGCAGTTCTTC | CASSWGGQGEQFF
NA | TRBJ2-3 | TRBV5-1 | NA | TGCGCCAGCAGCCCGCCTAGATGGGGGAGCACAGATACGCAGTATTTT | CASSPPRWGSTDTQYF
NA | TRBJ2-2 | TRBV29-1 | NA | TGCAGCGTGAGGGCAGGGTCTCCCGGGGAGCTGTTTTTT | CSVRAGSPGELFF
NA | TRBJ2-3 | TRBV5-4 | TRBD2 | TGTGCCAGCAGCGTCGAGGTAGCGGGAGGCCGAGCTAGCACAGATACGCAGTATTTT | CASSVEVAGGRASTDTQYF
NA | TRBJ1-3 | TRBV2 | NA | TGTGCCAGCCAAGGGAGTGGAAACACCATATATTTT | CASQGSGNTIYF
NA | TRBJ1-6 | TRBV6-8 | TRBD1 | TGTGCCAGCAGTTACTCGAATGGCAGGGGGCATTCACCCCTCCACTTT | CASSYSNGRGHSPLHF
NA | TRBJ2-1 | TRBV9 | NA | TGTGCCAGCGGGAGTAGCAATGAGCAGTTCTTC | CASGSSNEQFF
NA | TRBJ1-6 | TRBV6-5 | TRBD1 | TGTGCCAGCAGAACAGGGGGCGACTCACCCCTCCACTTT | CASRTGGDSPLHF
NA | TRBJ2-5 | TRBV15 | TRBD1 | TGTGCCACCAGCAGAGGGACAGGGGACTTTTCGGAGACCCAGTACTTC | CATSRGTGDFSETQYF
NA | TRBJ2-7 | TRBV2 | TRBD2 | TGTGCCAGCAGTGGCGATAGCGGGGTCGAGCAGTACTTC | CASSGDSGVEQYF
NA | TRBJ1-1 | TRBV9 | NA | TGTGCCAGCAGCGCCCAGGGGAGGAACACTGAAGCTTTCTTT | CASSAQGRNTEAFF
NA | TRBJ1-1 | TRBV6-5 | NA | TGTGCCAGCAGCCTACAGGGCGAGGGGACTGAAGCTTTCTTT | CASSLQGEGTEAFF
NA | TRBJ1-5 | TRBV7-9 | NA | TGTGCCAGCAGCACAAATAATCAGCCCCAGCATTTT | CASSTNNQPQHF
NA | TRBJ2-1 | TRBV5-1 | NA | TGCGCCAGCAGCTTGGAAGGACTACCCCAAAGAGAGCAGTTCTTC | CASSLEGLPQREQFF
NA | TRBJ1-4 | TRBV6-1 | NA | TGTGCCAGCATCCGGGCTTCTAATGAAAAACTGTTTTTT | CASIRASNEKLFF
NA | TRBJ1-4 | TRBV19 | TRBD1 | TGTGCCAGTGGGGGACAGGTCGGTGAAAAACTGTTTTTT | CASGGQVGEKLFF
NA | TRBJ2-1 | TRBV5-1 | NA | TGCGCCAGCAGCTCAGGCGAGGGGGGAAGTGAGCAGTTCTTC | CASSSGEGGSEQFF
NA | TRBJ2-2 | TRBV5-1 | TRBD2 | TGCGCCAGCAGCTTGGTTCCTAGCGGGGGAACGAACACCGGGGAGCTGTTTTTT | CASSLVPSGGTNTGELFF
NA | TRBJ1-3 | TRBV28 | NA | TGTGCCAGCAGTCCCCGGCGCAGCTCTGGAAACACCATATATTTT | CASSPRRSSGNTIYF
NA | TRBJ2-3 | TRBV18 | NA | TGTGCCAGCTCACCGACAGGAACAGATACGCAGTATTTT | CASSPTGTDTQYF
NA | TRBJ1-6 | TRBV7-9 | NA | TGTGCCAGCAGCCTAGGGGGAGGGCTCTCTAATAATTCACCCCTCCACTTT | CASSLGGGLSNNSPLHF
NA | TRBJ2-2 | TRBV18 | NA | TGTGCCAGCTCACCCCTGGTCGTCGGAGAAACCGGGGAGCTGTTTTTT | CASSPLVVGETGELFF
NA | TRBJ1-5 | TRBV4-2 | NA | TGTGCCAGCAGCCCAGGGACGGCAAGCAATCAGCCCCAGCATTTT | CASSPGTASNQPQHF
NA | TRBJ2-1 | TRBV5-1 | TRBD2 | TGCGCCAGCAGCGTACTAGGCGGGGGTTCTTACAATGAGCAGTTCTTC | CASSVLGGGSYNEQFF
few | TRBJ2-7 | TRBV4-2 | TRBD2 | TGTGCCAGCAGCCAGGCGGGAGGTGGCCCCGAGCAGTACTTC | CASSQAGGGPEQYF
NA | TRBJ2-2 | TRBV29-1 | NA | TGCAGCGTTGCACCGTCCGGGAGCGGGGAGCTGTTTTTT | CSVAPSGSGELFF
NA | TRBJ2-3 | TRBV7-2 | NA | TGTGCCAGCATTGGCGGACCAACTAGCACAGATACGCAGTATTTT | CASIGGPTSTDTQYF
NA | TRBJ2-2 | TRBV21-1 | NA | TGTGCCAGCAGCAAAGCGGGATCGAAGGAGAACACCGGGGAGCTGTTTTTT | CASSKAGSKENTGELFF
NA | TRBJ2-1 | TRBV5-5 | TRBD2 | TGTGCCAGCTCGGAGCGGGGGGGCGGAAATGAGCAGTTCTTC | CASSERGGGNEQFF
NA | TRBJ2-5 | TRBV6-1 | NA | TGTGCCAGCAGTGAGACACCGGGACTTCGGGAGACCCAGTACTTC | CASSETPGLRETQYF
NA | TRBJ2-2 | TRBV20-1 | NA | TGCAGTGCTATCGGAACCGGGGAGCTGTTTTTT | CSAIGTGELFF
NA | TRBJ2-3 | TRBV28 | TRBD2 | TGTGCCAGCAGTTTATCGAGCGGGGCTTACACAGATACGCAGTATTTT | CASSLSSGAYTDTQYF
NA | TRBJ2-5 | TRBV19 | NA | TGTGCCAGTAGTATAAACGGACGGAGCCAAGAGACCCAGTACTTC | CASSINGRSQETQYF
NA | TRBJ2-1 | TRBV7-6 | TRBD1 | TGTGCCAGCAGCTCTAGACAGGGAACAAAATCCTACAATGAGCAGTTCTTC | CASSSRQGTKSYNEQFF
NA | TRBJ1-4 | TRBV28 | NA | TGTGCCAGCAGTCAGGGTGCAACTAATGAAAAACTGTTTTTT | CASSQGATNEKLFF